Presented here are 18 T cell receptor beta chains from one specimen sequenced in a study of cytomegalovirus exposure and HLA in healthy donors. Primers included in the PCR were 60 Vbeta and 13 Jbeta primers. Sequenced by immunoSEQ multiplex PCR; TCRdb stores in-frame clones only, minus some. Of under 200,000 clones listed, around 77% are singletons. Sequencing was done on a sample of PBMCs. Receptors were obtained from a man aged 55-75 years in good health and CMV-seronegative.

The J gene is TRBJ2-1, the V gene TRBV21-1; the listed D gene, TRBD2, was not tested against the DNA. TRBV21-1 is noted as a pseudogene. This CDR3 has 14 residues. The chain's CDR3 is CASRLAGSYNEQFF. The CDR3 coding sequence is TGTGCCAGCAGGCTAGCGGGATCCTACAATGAGCAGTTCTTC.

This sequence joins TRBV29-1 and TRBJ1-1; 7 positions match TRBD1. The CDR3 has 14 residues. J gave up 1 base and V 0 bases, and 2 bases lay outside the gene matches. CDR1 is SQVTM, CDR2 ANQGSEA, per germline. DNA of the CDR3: TGCAGCGTTGAAGAGACAGGGTGGAACACTGAAGCTTTCTTT. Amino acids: CSVEETGWNTEAFF.

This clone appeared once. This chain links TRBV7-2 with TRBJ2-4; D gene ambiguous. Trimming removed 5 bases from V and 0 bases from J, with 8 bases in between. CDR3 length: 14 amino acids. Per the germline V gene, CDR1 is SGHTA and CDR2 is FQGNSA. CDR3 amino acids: CASSPPLAKNIQYF. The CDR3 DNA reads TGTGCCAGCAGCCCCCCCCTAGCCAAAAACATTCAGTACTTC.

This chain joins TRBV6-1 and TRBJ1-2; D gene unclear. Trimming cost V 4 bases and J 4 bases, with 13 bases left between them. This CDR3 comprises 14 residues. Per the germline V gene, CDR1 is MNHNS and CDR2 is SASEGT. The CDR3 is CASSGPDSFYGYTF. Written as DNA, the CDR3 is TGTGCCAGCAGTGGCCCCGACTCCTTCTATGGCTACACCTTC.

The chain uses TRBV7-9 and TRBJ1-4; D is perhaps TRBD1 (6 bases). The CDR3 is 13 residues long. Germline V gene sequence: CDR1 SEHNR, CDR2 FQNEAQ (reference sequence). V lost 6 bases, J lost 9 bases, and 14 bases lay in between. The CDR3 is CASSKDSLKKLFF. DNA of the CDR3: TGTGCCAGCAGTAAGGACAGCCTTAAAAAACTGTTTTTT.

DNA for the CDR3: TGTGCCAGCAGCTTGTGGGGGCTCGAGCAGTACTTC. It is translated as CASSLWGLEQYF. V and J are TRBV5-6 and TRBJ2-7; weak D call: TRBD1 (6 bases). The length of the CDR3 is 12 residues. The germline V and J ends were trimmed by 1 base and 6 bases, with 8 bases remaining between them. In germline, CDR1 is SGHDT, CDR2 YYEEEE.

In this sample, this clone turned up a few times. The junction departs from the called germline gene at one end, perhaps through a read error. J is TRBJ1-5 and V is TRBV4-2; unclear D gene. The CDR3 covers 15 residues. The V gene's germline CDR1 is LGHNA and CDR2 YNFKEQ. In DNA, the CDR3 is TGTGCCAGCAGCCTCCGGGAGGAGGTAGATCAGCCCCAGAATTTT. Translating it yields CASSLREEVDQPQNF.

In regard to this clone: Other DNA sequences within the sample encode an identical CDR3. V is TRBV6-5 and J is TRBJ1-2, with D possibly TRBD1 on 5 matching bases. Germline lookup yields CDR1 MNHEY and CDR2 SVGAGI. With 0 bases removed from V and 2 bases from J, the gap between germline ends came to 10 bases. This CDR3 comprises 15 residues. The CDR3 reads CASSYSRDSNYGYTF. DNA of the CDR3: TGTGCCAGCAGTTACTCGAGAGACAGCAACTATGGCTACACCTTC.

The CDR3 DNA sequence: TGTGCCAGTAGTATATGGGGACAGGGGCGCTCTGGGGCCAACGTCCTGACTTTC. Translation: CASSIWGQGRSGANVLTF. V gene TRBV19 combines with J gene TRBJ2-6; 10 nucleotides align to TRBD1. Germline loops: CDR1 LNHDA, CDR2 SQIVND (reference sequence). V gave up 2 bases and J gave up 0 bases; unmatched junction bases: 4. The CDR3 totals 18 residues.

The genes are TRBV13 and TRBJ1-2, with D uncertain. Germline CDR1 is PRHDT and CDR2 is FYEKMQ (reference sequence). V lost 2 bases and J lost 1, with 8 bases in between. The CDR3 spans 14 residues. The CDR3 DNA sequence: TGTGCCAGCAGCTTAAATCAAATTAACTATGGCTACACCTTC. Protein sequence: CASSLNQINYGYTF.

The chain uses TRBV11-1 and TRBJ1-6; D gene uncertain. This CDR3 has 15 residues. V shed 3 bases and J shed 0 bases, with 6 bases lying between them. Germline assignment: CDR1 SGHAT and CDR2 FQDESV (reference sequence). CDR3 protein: CASSFRSSYNSPLHF. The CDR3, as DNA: TGTGCCAGCAGCTTTCGGAGCTCCTATAATTCACCCCTCCACTTT.

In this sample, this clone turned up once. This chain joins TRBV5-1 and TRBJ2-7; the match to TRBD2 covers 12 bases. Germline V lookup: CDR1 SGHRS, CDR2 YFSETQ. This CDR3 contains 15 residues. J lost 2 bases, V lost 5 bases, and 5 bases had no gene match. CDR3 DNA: TGCGCCAGCAGTTCTAGCGGGGGGGCGACCTACGAGCAGTACTTC. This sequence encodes CASSSSGGATYEQYF.

Written as DNA, the CDR3 is TGTGCCAGCAGCCAATCCTATACCCAAGAGACCCAGTACTTC. Translated: CASSQSYTQETQYF. The rearrangement uses TRBV16 and TRBJ2-5, with D uncertain. V was shortened by 0 bases and J by 1 base, with 6 bases between the two germline ends. The CDR3 has 14 residues. CDR1 KGHSY and CDR2 FQNENV come from the germline V gene.

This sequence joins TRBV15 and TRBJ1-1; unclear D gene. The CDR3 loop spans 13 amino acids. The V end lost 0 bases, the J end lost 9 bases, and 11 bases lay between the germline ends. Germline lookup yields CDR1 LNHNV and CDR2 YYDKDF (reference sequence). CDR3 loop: CATSRDPGGKAFF. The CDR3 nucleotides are TGTGCCACCAGCAGAGACCCCGGTGGTAAAGCTTTCTTT.

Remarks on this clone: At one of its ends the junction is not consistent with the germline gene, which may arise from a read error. CDR3 residues: CASSPGQGGNQPQNF. The CDR3 DNA follows: TGTGCCAGCAGCCCCGGGCAGGGCGGGAATCAGCCCCAGAATTTT. The V call is TRBV9, the J call TRBJ1-5; maybe TRBD1 (5 bases). This CDR3 comprises 15 residues. Per germline, CDR1 SGDLS and CDR2 YYNGEE. Supplemented by reference TRBV9 and TRBJ1-5, the full variable domain reads DSGVTQTPKHLITATGQRVTLRCSPRSGDLSVYWYQQSLDQGLQFLIQYYNGEERAKGNILERFSAQQFPDLHSELNLSSLELGDSALYFCASSPGQGGNQPQNFGDGTRLSIL.

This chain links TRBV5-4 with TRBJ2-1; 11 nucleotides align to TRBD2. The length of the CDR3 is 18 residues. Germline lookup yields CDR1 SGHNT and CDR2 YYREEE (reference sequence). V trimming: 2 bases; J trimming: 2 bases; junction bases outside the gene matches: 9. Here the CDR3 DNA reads TGTGCCAGCAGCTTAAAGACTAGCGGGATGACCCCCTACAATGAGCAGTTCTTC. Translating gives CASSLKTSGMTPYNEQFF.

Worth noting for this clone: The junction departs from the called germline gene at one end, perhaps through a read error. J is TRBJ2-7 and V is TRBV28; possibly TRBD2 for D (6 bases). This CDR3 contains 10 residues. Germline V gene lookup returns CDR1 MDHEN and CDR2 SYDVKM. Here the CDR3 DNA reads TGTGCCAGCGGTAAATACTCGGGGGACTTC. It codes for CASGKYSGDF.

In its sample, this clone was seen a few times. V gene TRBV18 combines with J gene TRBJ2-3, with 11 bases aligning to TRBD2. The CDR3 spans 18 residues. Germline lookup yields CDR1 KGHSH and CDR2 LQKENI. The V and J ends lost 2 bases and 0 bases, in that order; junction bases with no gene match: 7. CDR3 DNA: TGTGCCAGCTCACCAAGAACCCGACTAGCGGGGAGCACAGATACGCAGTATTTT. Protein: CASSPRTRLAGSTDTQYF.